Given below is one TCR beta chain in context. Its antigen remains unidentified. This specimen belongs to a study of OX40 agonist ivuxolimab in advanced cancers. For the study at large: At about 81% male, the cohort had a mean age of 60 years, ranging from about 23 to 79.

The V gene end was trimmed by 8 bases and the J gene end by 0 bases; junction bases not matched to a gene: 0. Germline values: CDR1 ENHRY, CDR2 SYGVKD. The CDR3 totals 13 residues. Study-wide results and caveats: A proportion of nonresponders additionally exhibited low normalized T-cell clonal expansion.

Assay used: immunoSEQ multiplex PCR; TCRdb lists only in-frame clones, some missing. Of roughly 60,000 clones in the sample, about nine tenths were seen once. The material sequenced was CD4+ or CD8+ T cells sorted from blood, taken in a trial of the OX40 agonist ivuxolimab. The chain links TRBV10-3 to TRBJ1-3, with TRBD1 matching over 8 bases. This clonotype was sampled from an adult with an advanced solid tumor such as melanoma, head and neck, liver or kidney cancer. CDR3 loop: CAIGTGSGNTIYF. Written as DNA, the CDR3 is TGTGCCATCGGGACAGGCTCTGGAAACACCATATATTTT.